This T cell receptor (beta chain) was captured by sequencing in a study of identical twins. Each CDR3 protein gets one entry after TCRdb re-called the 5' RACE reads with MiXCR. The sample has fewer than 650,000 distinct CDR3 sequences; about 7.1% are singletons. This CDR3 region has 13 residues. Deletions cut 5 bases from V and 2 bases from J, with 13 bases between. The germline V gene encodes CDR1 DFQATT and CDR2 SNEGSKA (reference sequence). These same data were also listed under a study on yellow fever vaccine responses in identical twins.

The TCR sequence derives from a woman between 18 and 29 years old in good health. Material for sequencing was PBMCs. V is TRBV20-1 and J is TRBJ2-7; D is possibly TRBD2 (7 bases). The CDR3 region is CSAHRGGAYEQYF. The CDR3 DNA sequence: TGCAGTGCTCATAGGGGGGGGGCCTACGAGCAGTACTTC.